A single T cell receptor beta chain is shown here with its context. The assay ran at deep level. Loaded into unsorted PBMC replicate PCRs was roughly 300 ng DNA, some 27,000 T cell genomes. Using ten immunoSEQ deep assay plates, investigators sequenced unsorted PBMC DNA. Sequenced by immunoSEQ multiplex PCR; TCRdb stores in-frame clones only, minus some. In the table there are about 500,000 clones, roughly three quarters of which are singletons. This entry belongs to a study of shared clonotypes between healthy human individuals. V lost 0 bases and J lost 7, with 12 bases in between. The length of the CDR3 is 14 residues. In germline, CDR1 is MRHNA, CDR2 SNTAGT.

The specimen sequenced was PBMCs. The chain employs TRBV6-4 and TRBJ1-1, with D tentatively TRBD1 (5 bases). The sequence was obtained from a woman aged 40 to 50 in good health. Some clones in this sample may be carry-over from other donors' samples. The CDR3 reads CASSDSGDQSEAFF. The CDR3 bases are TGTGCCAGCAGTGACTCAGGGGACCAAAGTGAAGCTTTCTTT.